These 26 T cell receptor beta chains originate from one sample sequenced in a study of vaccination and CD4 T cells after COVID-19. Treatment of the sample: approximately 9-day PBMC culture with coronavirus spike peptide pools or control peptides (ViraFEST assay). Cultured CD4+ T cell DNA underwent sequencing with the Oncomine TCR Beta short-read assay. TCRdb processed the PCR reads anew with MiXCR; each CDR3 protein has one entry. The table lists roughly 14,000 distinct CDR3 sequences, over 65% of them singletons. Their cognate antigens are unknown. The sequencing input was CD4+ T cells from blood, cultured in vitro. The source of these receptors is a human donor who had recovered from COVID-19.

This clonotype came up once. This sequence joins TRBV12-3 or TRBV12-4 and TRBJ1-1; no definite D call. The CDR3 runs 16 residues. V was shortened by 2 bases and J by 4 bases, with 17 bases between the two germline ends. The CDR3 DNA is TGTGCCAGCAGTTTACGCGGTGTAAGGGTTATCACTGAAGCTTTCTTT. This encodes CASSLRGVRVITEAFF.

This chain connects TRBV2 to TRBJ2-5, with D uncertain. The length of the CDR3 is 15 residues. V was trimmed by 2 bases and J by 4 bases, leaving 14 bases between them. Germline assignment: CDR1 SNHLY and CDR2 FYNNEI. The CDR3 is CASSESPGGRETQYF. In DNA, the CDR3 is TGTGCCAGCAGTGAAAGTCCCGGCGGTCGAGAGACCCAGTACTTC. Full variable domain (rest looked up from reference TRBV2 and TRBJ2-5): EPEVTQTPSHQVTQMGQEVILRCVPISNHLYFYWYRQILGQKVEFLVSFYNNEISEKSEIFDDQFSVERPDGSNFTLKIRSTKLEDSAMYFCASSESPGGRETQYFGPGTRLLVL.

This clonotype was detected a few times. The chain has TRBV19 and TRBJ1-5; 10 bases align to TRBD1. CDR1 is LNHDA, CDR2 SQIVND, per germline (reference sequence). Germline trimming cut 3 bases from V and 7 bases from J; bases unmatched to any gene: 6. The CDR3 totals 15 residues. CDR3 loop: CASSMLDRGVQPQHF. CDR3 coding DNA: TGTGCCAGTAGTATGTTGGACAGGGGGGTACAGCCCCAGCATTTT.

The V gene is TRBV20-1, the J gene TRBJ2-7; D unresolved. The CDR3 runs to 14 residues. With 4 bases removed from V and 6 bases from J, the gap between germline ends came to 19 bases. Germline-derived CDR1 and CDR2 are DFQATT and SNEGSKA (reference sequence). The CDR3 region has the DNA TGCAGTGCTAAGCTAACGGCTAGATTGGGCGAGCAGTACTTC. It codes for CSAKLTARLGEQYF.

The table lists this clonotype with a few counts. The rearrangement joins TRBV10-3 to TRBJ1-3, with D unclear. Germline loops: CDR1 ENHRY, CDR2 SYGVKD. The CDR3 is 15 residues long. V lost 5 bases and J lost 0, with 11 bases in between. CDR3 residues: CAISPSAGSGNTIYF. CDR3 coding DNA: TGTGCCATCAGTCCCTCAGCGGGCTCTGGAAACACCATATATTTT.

This CDR3 reads CASHESGLAPQYF. CDR3 DNA sequence: TGTGCCAGCCATGAGTCGGGACTAGCACCGCAGTATTTT. J is TRBJ2-3 and V is TRBV14; TRBD2 agrees at 9 bases. In germline, CDR1 is SGHDN, CDR2 FVKESK. Germline trimming cut 8 bases from V and 10 bases from J; bases unmatched to any gene: 10. The CDR3 is 13 residues long.

The CDR3, as DNA: TGTGCCAGCAGCAAAAAAAGGGGGATGCGGGGCCGGTATAATTCACCCCTCCACTTT. Its translation: CASSKKRGMRGRYNSPLHF. V is TRBV21-1 and J is TRBJ1-6; TRBD1 is the table's D call, not checked against the DNA. TRBV21-1 is flagged as a pseudogene. The CDR3 has 19 residues.

The chain employs TRBV6-1 and TRBJ2-7, with D maybe TRBD2 (7 bases). Trimming removed 8 bases from V and 6 bases from J, with 20 bases in between. Germline CDR1 is MNHNS and CDR2 is SASEGT. This CDR3 is built from 14 residues. The CDR3 sequence is CASWGGAPRREQYF. CDR3 nucleotide sequence: TGTGCCAGCTGGGGGGGGGCCCCGCGCCGCGAGCAGTACTTC.

This clonotype was detected only a few times. This rearrangement joins TRBV2 to TRBJ1-5; TRBD1 is a possible D gene (6 bases). V was cut by 10 bases and J by 5 bases, with 21 bases left in between. The germline gives CDR1 SNHLY, CDR2 FYNNEI. The CDR3 is 15 residues long. The CDR3 loop is CATQRGDWSDQPQHF. The CDR3 DNA is TGTGCCACCCAGAGGGGGGATTGGAGCGATCAGCCCCAGCATTTT.

V gene TRBV6-2 or TRBV6-3 combines with J gene TRBJ2-7; a possible D gene is TRBD1 (6 bases). CDR1 is MNHEY, CDR2 SVGEGT, per germline. The CDR3 loop spans 13 amino acids. Deletions cut 6 bases from V and 4 bases from J, with 13 bases between. For the CDR3, the DNA is TGTGCCAGCAGAAGTAGGGGGAGTTACGAGCAGTACTTC. This encodes CASRSRGSYEQYF.

V gene TRBV25-1 combines with J gene TRBJ1-6; no clear D gene. Between the trimmed V and J ends, which lost 2 bases and 12 bases, there was a span of 11 bases. CDR1 and CDR2 from the germline V gene are MGHDK and SYGVNS. The CDR3 runs 13 residues. The CDR3 loop is CASSEKPSRPLHF. The DNA for the CDR3 is TGTGCCAGCAGTGAAAAGCCGTCTAGACCCCTCCACTTT.

The V and J genes are TRBV28 and TRBJ1-2; D uncertain. The V gene's germline CDR1 is MDHEN and CDR2 SYDVKM. The CDR3 sequence is 15 residues long. The V end was cut by 5 bases, the J end by 5 bases, with 18 bases between. CDR3 in DNA: TGTGCCAGCAGTCCCCCCTTGACCTTTTCGTATGGCTACACCTTC. Protein: CASSPPLTFSYGYTF.

This chain links TRBV19 with TRBJ1-5; D may be TRBD1 (5 bases). The CDR3 has 15 residues. Germline-derived CDR1 and CDR2 are LNHDA and SQIVND (reference sequence). V lost 3 bases, J lost 1 base, and 10 bases lay in between. CDR3 loop: CASSMWGRSNQPQHF. CDR3 DNA sequence: TGTGCCAGTAGTATGTGGGGGAGAAGCAATCAGCCCCAGCATTTT.

The chain is built from TRBV9 and TRBJ1-1; TRBD1 matches at 10 bases. Trimming took 7 bases from V and 0 from J; bases not matched to a gene: 0. The CDR3 loop spans 13 amino acids. Per the germline V gene, CDR1 is SGDLS and CDR2 is YYNGEE. This CDR3 reads CASGQGVNTEAFF. The CDR3 DNA reads TGTGCCAGCGGACAGGGGGTGAACACTGAAGCTTTCTTT. Drawing the rest from reference TRBV9 and TRBJ1-1, the complete variable domain is DSGVTQTPKHLITATGQRVTLRCSPRSGDLSVYWYQQSLDQGLQFLIQYYNGEERAKGNILERFSAQQFPDLHSELNLSSLELGDSALYFCASGQGVNTEAFFGQGTRLTVV.

V and J are TRBV20-1 and TRBJ1-3; no clear D. This CDR3 is built from 14 residues. Germline assignment: CDR1 DFQATT and CDR2 SNEGSKA (reference sequence). Trimming removed 3 bases at V and 4 bases at J, with 13 bases between. CDR3 amino acids: CSARSGSRGNTIYF. Written as DNA, the CDR3 is TGCAGTGCTAGGTCCGGCAGCCGGGGAAACACCATATATTTT.

This clonotype was counted only a few times. V and J are TRBV7-2 and TRBJ1-5, with 9 positions matching TRBD1. Trimming at V came to 1 base and at J to 6 bases, leaving 10 bases not matched to a gene. CDR1 and CDR2 (germline): SGHTA, FQGNSA. This CDR3 is built from 17 residues. CDR3 in DNA: TGTGCCAGCAGCTTAGGTTGGCTACAGGGGGCCCTTCAGCCCCAGCATTTT. The encoded protein is CASSLGWLQGALQPQHF. The complete variable domain, with remaining parts taken from reference TRBV7-2 and TRBJ1-5, reads GAGVSQSPSNKVTEKGKDVELRCDPISGHTALYWYRQSLGQGLEFLIYFQGNSAPDKSGLPSDRFSAERTGGSVSTLTIQRTQQEDSAVYLCASSLGWLQGALQPQHFGDGTRLSIL.

The genes are TRBV6-5 and TRBJ2-2, with unresolved D. CDR1 and CDR2 (germline): MNHEY, SVGAGI. Between the trimmed V and J ends, which lost 3 bases and 6 bases, there was a span of 8 bases. The CDR3 totals 13 residues. The CDR3 sequence: CASSYLDSGELFF. CDR3 nucleotides: TGTGCCAGCAGTTATTTAGACTCCGGGGAGCTGTTTTTT.

The count of this clonotype is one. The chain has TRBV7-9 and TRBJ2-3; D is unclear. Germline V CDR1 and CDR2: SEHNR, FQNEAQ (reference sequence). This CDR3 region has 14 residues. V was pared by 5 bases and J by 7 bases, with 16 bases between. The CDR3 sequence: CASSPDGGANTQYF. In DNA, the CDR3 is TGTGCCAGCAGCCCGGACGGCGGTGCTAATACGCAGTATTTT.

This sequence joins TRBV18 and TRBJ1-1; D might be TRBD1 (6 bases). Germline V CDR1 and CDR2: KGHSH, LQKENI. The CDR3 covers 13 residues. Trimming took off 5 bases at V and 1 base at J, with 8 bases between the two ends. DNA for the CDR3: TGTGCCAGCTCAACGGGACAGAACACTGAAGCTTTCTTT. Its protein is CASSTGQNTEAFF.

The chain recombines TRBV7-8 with TRBJ1-2; D uncertain. Per the germline V gene, CDR1 is SGHVS and CDR2 is FQNEAQ. With 5 bases removed from V and 5 bases from J, the gap between germline ends came to 18 bases. The CDR3 runs to 15 residues. This CDR3 reads CASSPTKILGYGYTF. Here the CDR3 DNA reads TGTGCCAGCAGCCCAACTAAAATACTCGGGTATGGCTACACCTTC. Filled out from reference TRBV7-8 and TRBJ1-2, the complete variable domain reads GAGVSQSPRYKVAKRGQDVALRCDPISGHVSLFWYQQALGQGPEFLTYFQNEAQLDKSGLPSDRFFAERPEGSVSTLKIQRTQQEDSAVYLCASSPTKILGYGYTFGSGTRLTVV.

This clonotype was detected only a few times. The J gene is TRBJ1-5, the V gene TRBV19; 7 positions match TRBD1. The germline V gene encodes CDR1 LNHDA and CDR2 SQIVND (reference sequence). The CDR3 has 13 amino acids. Trimming took 5 bases from V and 7 from J; bases not matched to a gene: 5. CDR3 sequence (DNA): TGTGCCAGTAGTTCAGACAGGGAACAGCCCCAGCATTTT. Amino acids: CASSSDREQPQHF.

By share, this clonotype ranks as medium-sized (0.01 to 0.1%). This chain links TRBV27 with TRBJ1-6; 7 nucleotides match TRBD1. V was clipped by 7 bases and J by 2 bases; unmatched bases: 2. This CDR3 spans 14 amino acids. Germline-derived CDR1 and CDR2 are MNHEY and SMNVEV (reference sequence). The CDR3 loop is CASTTGTYNSPLHF. In DNA form, the CDR3 reads TGTGCCAGCACGACAGGGACCTATAATTCACCCCTCCACTTT.

A remark on this clonotype: One end of the junction fails to match germline, which may point to a read error. The rearrangement uses TRBV7-9 and TRBJ1-1; 8 bases are shared with TRBD1. Per the germline V gene, CDR1 is SEHNR and CDR2 is FQNEAQ (reference sequence). The CDR3 contains 14 residues. This CDR3 reads CASSPQGAYTEAFF. CDR3 nucleotide sequence: TGCGCCAGCAGCCCCCAGGGGGCGTACACTGAAGCTTTCTTT. The entire variable domain, with the rest obtained from reference TRBV7-9 and TRBJ1-1, is as follows: DTGVSQNPRHKITKRGQNVTFRCDPISEHNRLYWYRQTLGQGPEFLTYFQNEAQLEKSRLLSDRFSAERPKGSFSTLEIQRTEQGDSAMYLCASSPQGAYTEAFFGQGTRLTVV.

The chain employs TRBV6-1 and TRBJ2-7, with D possibly being TRBD1 (6 bases). Trimming took off 6 bases at V and 2 bases at J, with 20 bases between the two ends. This CDR3 region has 16 residues. Germline CDR1 reads MNHNS; CDR2 reads SASEGT. The CDR3 region has the DNA TGTGCCAGCAGGAATCGACAGGATCAGTCCCCCTACGAGCAGTACTTC. Protein: CASRNRQDQSPYEQYF.

The chain couples TRBV7-2 to TRBJ2-1; 10 bases fit TRBD2. This CDR3 spans 14 amino acids. Germline assignment: CDR1 SGHTA and CDR2 FQGNSA. V lost 4 bases to trimming and J lost 7 bases; unmatched junction nucleotides: 4. CDR3 protein: CASSWLAGVNEQFF. CDR3 nucleotides: TGTGCCAGCAGCTGGCTAGCGGGAGTGAATGAGCAGTTCTTC.

Here the CDR3 reads CASSPGSRGRNQPQHF. The CDR3 nucleotides read TGTGCCAGCAGTCCCGGGTCGAGGGGAAGGAATCAGCCCCAGCATTTT. The J gene is TRBJ1-5, the V gene TRBV27; tentative D call: TRBD1 (5 bases). CDR3 size: 16 residues. V dropped 5 bases and J dropped 4 bases, with 18 bases sitting between them. Germline values: CDR1 MNHEY, CDR2 SMNVEV (reference sequence).